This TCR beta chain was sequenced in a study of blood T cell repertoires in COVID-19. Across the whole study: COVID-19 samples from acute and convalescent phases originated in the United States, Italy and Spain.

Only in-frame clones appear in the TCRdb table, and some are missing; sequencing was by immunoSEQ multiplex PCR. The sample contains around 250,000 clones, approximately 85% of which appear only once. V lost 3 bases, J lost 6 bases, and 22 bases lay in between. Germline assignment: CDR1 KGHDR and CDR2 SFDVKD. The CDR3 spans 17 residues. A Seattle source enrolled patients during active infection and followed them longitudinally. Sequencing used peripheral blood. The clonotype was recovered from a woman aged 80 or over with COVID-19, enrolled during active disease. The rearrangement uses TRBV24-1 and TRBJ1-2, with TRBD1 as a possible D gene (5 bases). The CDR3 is CATSDPSYGGKGDGYTF. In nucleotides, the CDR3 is TGTGCCACCAGTGATCCTTCATACGGGGGAAAGGGAGATGGCTACACCTTC.